The 11 T cell receptor beta chains presented below share a single source sample, sequenced in a study of shared clonotypes between healthy human individuals. The repertoire was sequenced with immunoSEQ multiplex PCR; TCRdb's copy has only in-frame clones and lacks some. The sample shows roughly 1,100,000 clones, around 75% of them seen only once. Sequencing was performed on memory CD4+ T cells sorted from blood. The sample's subset: CD45RA-negative fraction. These receptors were obtained from a man younger than 35 in good health.

The chain is built from TRBV5-6 and TRBJ2-1; no clear D. Per the germline V gene, CDR1 is SGHDT and CDR2 is YYEEEE. The CDR3 loop spans 15 amino acids. Trimming left V 0 bases short and J 5 bases short, with 12 bases between. CDR3 coding DNA: TGTGCCAGCAGCTTGGGGCCAAACACCCACAATGAGCAGTTCTTC. Translation gives CASSLGPNTHNEQFF.

The chain joins TRBV15 to TRBJ2-1, with 11 bases aligning to TRBD2. Germline V gene lookup returns CDR1 LNHNV and CDR2 YYDKDF (reference sequence). Trimming removed 1 base from V and 0 bases from J; junction bases left unmatched: 8. There are 19 residues in the CDR3. CDR3 DNA sequence: TGTGCCACCAGCAGAGTTGGGACTAGCGGAAGAAGCTCCTACAATGAGCAGTTCTTC. Protein sequence: CATSRVGTSGRSSYNEQFF.

The rearrangement uses TRBV4-1 and TRBJ2-7; D ambiguous. The CDR3 is 12 amino acids. Germline V gives CDR1 MGHRA, CDR2 YSYEKL. V was trimmed by 0 bases and J by 5 bases, leaving 5 bases between them. CDR3 bases: TGCGCCAGCAGCCAAGACCCCAACGAGCAGTACTTC. It translates to CASSQDPNEQYF.

Comments on this clone: The identical CDR3 is also encoded by other nucleotide sequences in the sample. The chain joins TRBV30 to TRBJ2-5, with no clear D. Germline CDR1 reads GTSNPN; CDR2 reads SVGIG (reference sequence). The CDR3 has 10 residues. The V end lost 1 base, the J end lost 5 bases, and 2 bases lay between the germline ends. CDR3: CAWSEETQYF. The CDR3 nucleotides read TGTGCCTGGAGTGAGGAGACCCAGTACTTC.

The chain is built from TRBV18 and TRBJ1-4, with D hard to call. V shed 0 bases and J shed 0 bases, with 11 bases lying between them. The CDR3 runs to 17 residues. Germline assignment: CDR1 KGHSH and CDR2 LQKENI. CDR3 nucleotide sequence: TGTGCCAGCTCACCACCGGTGGCGGCAGCAACTAATGAAAAACTGTTTTTT. Protein: CASSPPVAAATNEKLFF.

The chain couples TRBV4-3 to TRBJ2-4; D is ambiguous. Germline CDR1 is LGHNA and CDR2 is YSLEER. Trimming shortened V by 0 bases and J by 1 base, and 7 bases separated the two germline ends. The CDR3 consists of 15 residues. The CDR3 is CASSQEDRAKNIQYF. DNA for the CDR3: TGCGCCAGCAGCCAAGAGGACCGGGCCAAAAACATTCAGTACTTC.

V is TRBV6-6 and J is TRBJ1-5, with D perhaps matching TRBD1 (6 bases). The CDR3 is made up of 16 amino acids. The ends were cut back, 0 bases at V and 3 bases at J, with 12 bases in the middle. Germline V lookup: CDR1 MNHNY, CDR2 SVGAGI (reference sequence). Here the CDR3 DNA reads TGTGCCAGCAGTTACTCAGGGGGGTCGGACAATCAGCCCCAGCATTTT. Its translation: CASSYSGGSDNQPQHF.

CDR3 amino acids: CASSLVLTGGDTQYF. Written as DNA, the CDR3 is TGTGCCAGCAGCTTAGTTTTGACAGGGGGGGATACGCAGTATTTT. The chain links TRBV7-6 to TRBJ2-3; TRBD1 matches 9 bases. Germline CDR1 reads SGHVS; CDR2 reads FNYEAQ. Germline trimming cut 1 base from V and 6 bases from J; bases unmatched to any gene: 5. This CDR3 region has 15 residues. Full variable domain (remainder filled in from reference TRBV7-6 and TRBJ2-3): GAGVSQSPRYKVTKRGQDVALRCDPISGHVSLYWYRQALGQGPEFLTYFNYEAQQDKSGLPNDRFSAERPEGSISTLTIQRTEQRDSAMYRCASSLVLTGGDTQYFGPGTRLTVL.

The rearrangement uses TRBV2 and TRBJ2-3; 7 nucleotides align to TRBD2. This CDR3 spans 13 amino acids. The V gene's germline CDR1 is SNHLY and CDR2 FYNNEI. Trimming took 5 bases from V and 2 from J; bases not matched to a gene: 1. CDR3 in DNA: TGTGCCAGCAGTCTAGCGGACACAGATACGCAGTATTTT. It specifies CASSLADTDTQYF.

This rearrangement joins TRBV6-5 to TRBJ2-7, with 9 bases that match TRBD2. The CDR3 runs to 14 residues. The V and J ends lost 6 bases and 2 bases, in that order; junction bases with no gene match: 5. Germline V CDR1 and CDR2: MNHEY, SVGAGI. CDR3 residues: CASSFQREAYEQYF. The DNA for the CDR3 is TGTGCCAGCAGCTTCCAGCGGGAGGCCTACGAGCAGTACTTC.

CDR3: CASSETGFEQYF. As DNA, the CDR3 is TGTGCCAGCAGTGAAACGGGGTTTGAGCAGTACTTC. The chain recombines TRBV2 with TRBJ2-7; D is possibly TRBD2 (5 bases). Deletions cut 2 bases from V and 7 bases from J, with 9 bases between. The CDR3 length is 12 residues. Germline-derived CDR1 and CDR2 are SNHLY and FYNNEI.